This T cell receptor (beta chain) was found in a study of regulatory T cells in long-lasting Graves disease. In the study overall: Persistent Graves' disease required over 5 years of antithyroid drugs and positive TSH receptor antibodies.

Details on this clonotype: Its antigen is still unknown.

Germline CDR1 is SEHNR and CDR2 is FQNEAQ (reference sequence). The CDR3 is 15 residues long. With 3 bases removed from V and 6 bases from J, the gap between germline ends came to 15 bases. Construction of the TCR beta libraries employed iRepertoire HTBI primers in conjunction with Arm-PCR of CDR3 regions. TCRdb reprocessed the multiplex PCR reads with MiXCR, giving one entry per CDR3 protein. The table includes over 300,000 distinct CDR3 sequences, about 20% detected once. Notes on the study in general: Since the sample size was small, accuracy may have been reduced. Graves' patients with persistent disease showed TCR diversity lower than patients newly diagnosed.

Time point here: persistent/refractory GD, antithyroid drugs over 5 years with positive TRAb. RNA from PBMCs was the source of the TCR library. As collected, the peripheral blood samples measured about 8.1 milliliters each and went into EDTA tubes. The chain combines TRBV7-9 with TRBJ2-1, with D perhaps assigned TRBD1 or TRBD2 (7 bases each). This sequence was found in a female donor with Graves disease. The sample in question was peripheral blood mononuclear cells (PBMCs), obtained when the disease was refractory, from a patient treated with antithyroid drugs. DNA for the CDR3: TGTGCCAGCAGCTTGGCAGGGGGGGGACTCAATGAGCAGTTCTTC. Translating gives CASSLAGGGLNEQFF.